The next 9 T cell receptor beta chains were all read from a single sample in a study of T cell responses to AZD1222 COVID-19 vaccine. Here immunoSEQ multiplex PCR was the method, and the copy in TCRdb shows in-frame clones only, minus some. The table includes about 150,000 clones, roughly nine tenths detected once. Sequenced material: peripheral blood, taken after recovery from COVID-19. These receptors all stem from an adult who had recovered from COVID-19.

This clone was found a few times. This chain joins TRBV28 and TRBJ1-2; TRBD1 is a possible D gene (6 bases). V lost 3 bases and J 8 bases, leaving 16 bases between the germline ends. The CDR3 sequence is 14 residues long. Germline V gives CDR1 MDHEN, CDR2 SYDVKM. CDR3 coding DNA: TGTGCCAGCAGTTTTGGGGGCACCACGGGGGGCTACACCTTC. This translates into CASSFGGTTGGYTF.

The chain employs TRBV5-1 and TRBJ1-5; tentatively, D is TRBD1 (5 bases). V gave up 0 bases and J gave up 8 bases, with 15 bases separating them. Germline CDR1 is SGHRS and CDR2 is YFSETQ. This CDR3 is 15 amino acids long. The CDR3: CASSLAGALVEPQHF. The CDR3 DNA follows: TGCGCCAGCAGCTTGGCCGGGGCCTTGGTGGAGCCCCAGCATTTT. Full variable domain (missing parts from reference TRBV5-1 and TRBJ1-5): KAGVTQTPRYLIKTRGQQVTLSCSPISGHRSVSWYQQTPGQGLQFLFEYFSETQRNKGNFPGRFSGRQFSNSRSEMNVSTLELGDSALYLCASSLAGALVEPQHFGDGTRLSIL.

The CDR3 sequence is CASSSLPNYGYTF. The CDR3 DNA reads as TGTGCCAGCAGCTCATTACCCAACTATGGCTACACCTTC. The genes are TRBV7-2 and TRBJ1-2; D remains ambiguous. V lost 4 bases and J 2 bases, leaving 8 bases between the germline ends. The CDR3 spans 13 residues. Per germline, CDR1 SGHTA and CDR2 FQGNSA.

The V call is TRBV7-9, the J call TRBJ2-2, with 7 bases matching TRBD1. In germline, CDR1 is SEHNR, CDR2 FQNEAQ (reference sequence). V trimming: 5 bases; J trimming: 0 bases; junction bases outside the gene matches: 9. The CDR3 extends over 17 amino acids. CDR3 sequence reads: CASSQKSGTANTGELFF. The DNA of the CDR3 is TGTGCCAGCAGCCAAAAATCCGGGACAGCGAACACCGGGGAGCTGTTTTTT.

The rearrangement uses TRBV5-4 and TRBJ1-1; 8 nucleotides align to TRBD1. Trimming took 4 bases from V and 4 from J; bases not matched to a gene: 9. The CDR3 contains 15 residues. Germline V gene sequence: CDR1 SGHNT, CDR2 YYREEE (reference sequence). CDR3 nucleotide sequence: TGTGCCAGCAGCACCCGGACAGGGCCCGGCACTGAAGCTTTCTTT. Amino acid sequence: CASSTRTGPGTEAFF.

The chain joins TRBV7-9 to TRBJ2-3; 10 bases agree with TRBD2. V lost 0 bases and J lost 0; bases outside the gene matches: 6. Germline loops: CDR1 SEHNR, CDR2 FQNEAQ (reference sequence). The CDR3 spans 18 residues. CDR3: CASSLAVAGGGSTDTQYF. The CDR3 bases are TGTGCCAGCAGCTTAGCGGTAGCGGGAGGTGGGAGCACAGATACGCAGTATTTT.

The V and J genes are TRBV11-3 and TRBJ2-1; 11 bases map to TRBD2. This CDR3 contains 15 residues. CDR1 and CDR2 from the germline V gene are SGHNT and YENEEA. V trimming: 5 bases; J trimming: 4 bases; junction bases outside the gene matches: 4. The CDR3 protein is CASSRGTSGYNEQFF. The CDR3 coding sequence is TGTGCCAGCAGCCGCGGGACTAGCGGATACAATGAGCAGTTCTTC.

The chain links TRBV5-1 to TRBJ2-2, with D perhaps TRBD1 (6 bases). The ends were cut back, 5 bases at V and 2 bases at J, with 10 bases in the middle. CDR1 is SGHRS and CDR2 is YFSETQ in the germline V gene. The length of the CDR3 is 14 residues. In nucleotides, the CDR3 is TGCGCCAGCAGGCCGGGACACAACACCGGGGAGCTGTTTTTT. Translating gives CASRPGHNTGELFF. Filled out from reference TRBV5-1 and TRBJ2-2, the complete variable domain reads KAGVTQTPRYLIKTRGQQVTLSCSPISGHRSVSWYQQTPGQGLQFLFEYFSETQRNKGNFPGRFSGRQFSNSRSEMNVSTLELGDSALYLCASRPGHNTGELFFGEGSRLTVL.

This clone was picked up many times. This chain connects TRBV20-1 to TRBJ1-2; D gene unclear. The germline gives CDR1 DFQATT, CDR2 SNEGSKA (reference sequence). This CDR3 region has 12 residues. Trimming took 3 bases from V and 3 from J, leaving 8 bases between them. This CDR3 is CSASSNHYGYTF. The CDR3 DNA is TGCAGTGCTAGTTCTAATCACTATGGCTACACCTTC.